The sample holds a few counts of the clone carrying this TCR beta chain. Antigen specificity is unknown. The sample is drawn from a study of identical twins. Findings and caveats of the study: Out-of-frame alpha sequences shared between twins exhibited an excess of low generation probability. Cross-sectional statistics underpinned the conclusions; the same donors were not followed.

Addition of a universal primer site occurred through template switching, and cDNA carried unique molecular identifiers. TCRdb recomputed calls from the 5' RACE reads with MiXCR, one row per CDR3 protein. The sample yields approximately 890,000 distinct CDR3 sequences, 9% to 15% seen once. Another study also made use of these data, one on yellow fever vaccine responses in identical twins. That study adds: A vaccine T cell response that seemed partly convergent and partly personalized was reported in twins.

Sequences were obtained from PBMCs. The TCR comes from a woman between 18 and 29 years old in good health.

CDR3 nucleotide sequence: TGCAGCGTTAGAGTCGGGAATGGCTACACCTTC. Translated, it gives CSVRVGNGYTF. The chain has TRBV29-1 and TRBJ1-2, with unresolved D. Trimming stripped 5 bases from V and 6 bases from J, with 10 bases between. The CDR3 extends over 11 amino acids. Germline V gene sequence: CDR1 SQVTM, CDR2 ANQGSEA. Variable domain in full (rest from reference TRBV29-1 and TRBJ1-2): SAVISQKPSRDICQRGTSLTIQCQVDSQVTMMFWYRQQPGQSLTLIATANQGSEATYESGFVIDKFPISRPNLTFSTLTVSNMSPEDSSIYLCSVRVGNGYTFGSGTRLTVV.